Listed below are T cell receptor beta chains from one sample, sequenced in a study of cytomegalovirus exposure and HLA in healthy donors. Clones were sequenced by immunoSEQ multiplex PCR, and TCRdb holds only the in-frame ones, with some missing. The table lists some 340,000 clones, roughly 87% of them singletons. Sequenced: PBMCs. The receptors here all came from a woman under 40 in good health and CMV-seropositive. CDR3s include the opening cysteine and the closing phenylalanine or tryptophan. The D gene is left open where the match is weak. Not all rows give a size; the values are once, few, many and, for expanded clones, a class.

DNA: TGTGCCAGCAGCTTTAATCCCGACGCCGCTAACTATGGCTACACCTTC
CDR3: CASSFNPDAANYGYTF
V: TRBV5-4
size: -
D: -
J: TRBJ1-2

DNA: TGTGCCACCAGCAGAGTTGATCGCGTGGAAGGAAACACCATATATTTT
CDR3: CATSRVDRVEGNTIYF
V: TRBV15
size: -
D: -
J: TRBJ1-3

DNA: TGTGCCAGCAGTCCCCTTACTAGCGGGAGAATCCATGAGCAGTTCTTC
CDR3: CASSPLTSGRIHEQFF
V: TRBV25-1
size: once
D: TRBD2
J: TRBJ2-1

DNA: TGTGCCAGCAGCGGGGACATAGCGGGGCCTCTCTACAATGAGCAGTTCTTC
CDR3: CASSGDIAGPLYNEQFF
V: TRBV9
size: -
D: TRBD2
J: TRBJ2-1

DNA: TGTGCCAGCAGTGGTCGGATAAGCTCCTACGAGCAGTACTTC
CDR3: CASSGRISSYEQYF
V: TRBV2
size: -
D: -
J: TRBJ2-7

DNA: TGTGCCAGCAGTACAGGGGGCGTCGAGCAGTACTTC
CDR3: CASSTGGVEQYF
V: TRBV6-5
size: -
D: TRBD1
J: TRBJ2-7

DNA: TGTGCCAGCAGCCCCGGGCTAGCGGGGGTCTACGAGCAGTACTTC
CDR3: CASSPGLAGVYEQYF
V: TRBV11-2
size: -
D: TRBD2
J: TRBJ2-7

DNA: TGTGCCAGCAGCTTCGGCTCACGGGACATATGGGGGGATGAGCAGTTCTTC
CDR3: CASSFGSRDIWGDEQFF
V: TRBV7-2
size: -
D: -
J: TRBJ2-1

DNA: TGTGCCAGCAGCTTAGAGGACATAAACTATGGCTACACCTTC
CDR3: CASSLEDINYGYTF
V: TRBV11-2
size: -
D: -
J: TRBJ1-2

DNA: TGTGCCAGCAGTGGGGGCCTGGGTGAGCAGTTCTTC
CDR3: CASSGGLGEQFF
V: TRBV25-1
size: -
D: -
J: TRBJ2-1

DNA: TGTGCCAGCAGCTTCGACAGGGCCGAGTCTACTGAAGCTTTCTTT
CDR3: CASSFDRAESTEAFF
V: TRBV7-8
size: -
D: TRBD1
J: TRBJ1-1

DNA: TGTGCCTGGAGTGTCCTGGGGGCTCTGGGTGAGCAGTACTTC
CDR3: CAWSVLGALGEQYF
V: TRBV30
size: few
D: -
J: TRBJ2-7

DNA: TGTGCCAGCAGCAATCGACTAGCGGGTAACTACGAGCAGTACTTC
CDR3: CASSNRLAGNYEQYF
V: TRBV13
size: -
D: TRBD2
J: TRBJ2-7

DNA: TGTGCCAGCAGCAGTACAGGTGGGGCTGGCGGGGAGCTGTTTTTT
CDR3: CASSSTGGAGGELFF
V: TRBV9
size: -
D: -
J: TRBJ2-2

DNA: TGTGCCAGCAGTTTATTGGGACAGCACTACACCTTC
CDR3: CASSLLGQHYTF
V: TRBV27
size: -
D: TRBD1
J: TRBJ1-2

DNA: TGTGCCAGCAGTTGGACACAGGGACTGAACACTGAAGCTTTCTTT
CDR3: CASSWTQGLNTEAFF
V: TRBV6-5
size: -
D: -
J: TRBJ1-1

DNA: TGTGCCAGCAGTAACAACAGGGGGCGCGGCTACACCTTC
CDR3: CASSNNRGRGYTF
V: TRBV28
size: -
D: TRBD1
J: TRBJ1-2

DNA: TGTGCCAGCAGTTTAGGCTCTAGCGGTAGTAATGAGCAGTTCTTC
CDR3: CASSLGSSGSNEQFF
V: TRBV27
size: -
D: TRBD2
J: TRBJ2-1

DNA: TGTGCCAGCGGGGCGTACGAGCAGTACTTC
CDR3: CASGAYEQYF
V: TRBV25-1
size: -
D: -
J: TRBJ2-7